This TCR beta chain emerged from a study of blood T cell repertoires in COVID-19. Study-wide background: The cDNA or gDNA used as material had been derived from T cells, B-cell-depleted T cells, or PBMCs.

Generated by immunoSEQ multiplex PCR, the TCRdb table keeps only in-frame clones and is missing some. The sample records 150,000 to 250,000 clones, 75% to 90% being singletons. The junction had 5 bases not matched to a gene; V was cut back by 3 bases and J by 2 bases. From germline, CDR1 is KGHDR and CDR2 SFDVKD. There are 18 residues in the CDR3. This clonotype originated in a woman younger than 45 who had recovered from COVID-19. The source material was PBMCs or T cells enriched from blood (not recorded which). The chain joins TRBV24-1 to TRBJ2-1; 14 nucleotides match TRBD2. The DNA for the CDR3 is TGTGCCACCAGTGATCCTCTGACTAGCGGGAGGGCCTACAATGAGCAGTTCTTC. This gives the protein CATSDPLTSGRAYNEQFF.